This is a list of T cell receptor beta chains from one sample in a study of beta chain features in type 1 diabetes. Some clones are missing from TCRdb's copy, which holds only in-frame ones; the method was immunoSEQ multiplex PCR. This repertoire shows 400,000 to 600,000 clones, 25% to 35% found once; its top ten account for 0.06% to 0.07%. The sequenced material came from naive CD4+ T cells from blood. The receptors stem from a young man in good health. Each CDR3 is given with its conserved first and last residue. D genes are given only for firm matches. Where a row states a size, it is once, few, many or the class of an expanded clone; other rows omit it.

V	length	D	J	size	CDR3	DNA
TRBV25-1	12	.	TRBJ2-7	.	CASSASLYEQYF	TGTGCCAGCAGCGCCTCCCTCTACGAGCAGTACTTC
TRBV5-1	18	TRBD2	TRBJ2-5	.	CASSLEGSGRAVGETQYF	TGCGCCAGCAGCTTGGAAGGTAGCGGGAGGGCCGTCGGGGAGACCCAGTACTTC
TRBV9	12	.	TRBJ2-3	.	CASSVGGDTQYF	TGTGCCAGCAGCGTAGGAGGGGATACGCAGTATTTT
TRBV7-6	13	.	TRBJ2-7	few	CASSFGPRDEQYF	TGTGCCAGCAGCTTCGGTCCCCGGGACGAGCAGTACTTC
TRBV30	13	TRBD1	TRBJ1-2	.	CAWSVQGSYGYTF	TGTGCCTGGAGTGTACAGGGGTCCTATGGCTACACCTTC
TRBV30	14	.	TRBJ2-5	.	CAWSRQVLQETQYF	TGTGCCTGGAGTCGACAGGTGCTCCAAGAGACCCAGTACTTC
TRBV29-1	12	.	TRBJ2-5	.	CSGQVWEETQYF	TGCAGCGGACAGGTGTGGGAAGAGACCCAGTACTTC
TRBV29-1	10	.	TRBJ1-1	.	CSVVNSEAFF	TGCAGCGTCGTGAATTCTGAAGCTTTCTTT
TRBV30	14	.	TRBJ1-2	.	CAWSVLRGPYGYTF	TGTGCCTGGAGTGTACTTCGGGGGCCCTATGGCTACACCTTC
TRBV9	15	.	TRBJ2-7	.	CASSVADSESYEQYF	TGTGCCAGCAGCGTAGCGGACTCTGAATCTTACGAGCAGTACTTC
TRBV2	10	.	TRBJ1-2	.	CASMGSGYTF	TGTGCCAGCATGGGCAGTGGCTACACCTTC
TRBV30	13	.	TRBJ1-4	few	CAWSVKGGEKLFF	TGTGCCTGGAGTGTGAAGGGGGGAGAAAAACTGTTTTTT
TRBV30	15	.	TRBJ2-3	few	CAWSGGAESTDTQYF	TGTGCCTGGAGTGGCGGGGCAGAGAGCACAGATACGCAGTATTTT
TRBV23-1	18	.	TRBJ2-6	.	CASSQSENRHSGANVLTF	TGCGCCAGCAGTCAATCGGAGAACAGGCACTCTGGGGCCAACGTCCTGACTTTC
TRBV25-1	13	.	TRBJ1-1	few	CASSEYSRQEAFF	TGTGCCAGCAGTGAATATTCAAGACAGGAAGCTTTCTTT
TRBV2	14	.	TRBJ2-3	.	CASSKGHPEDTQYF	TGTGCCAGCAGCAAGGGACACCCGGAGGATACGCAGTATTTT
TRBV5-1	14	.	TRBJ2-2	.	CASTPAANTGELFF	TGCGCCAGCACCCCGGCAGCGAACACCGGGGAGCTGTTTTTT
TRBV4-1	13	.	TRBJ2-1	few	CASRGLTVNEQFF	TGCGCCAGCAGGGGGCTGACCGTCAATGAGCAGTTCTTC
TRBV30	14	.	TRBJ1-4	.	CAGSRDGTNEKLFF	TGTGCCGGGAGCCGGGACGGGACTAATGAAAAACTGTTTTTT
TRBV5-1	14	.	TRBJ2-3	.	CASSAIGSTDTQYF	TGCGCCAGCAGCGCCATCGGGAGCACAGATACGCAGTATTTT
TRBV19	13	.	TRBJ2-7	.	CASRRTTSYEQYF	TGTGCCAGTAGGCGGACAACTTCCTACGAGCAGTACTTC
TRBV29-1	16	TRBD1	TRBJ1-1	few	CSVHQVGTGWNTEAFF	TGCAGCGTACACCAAGTAGGGACAGGGTGGAACACTGAAGCTTTCTTT
TRBV4-1	12	.	TRBJ1-5	few	CASSPHGQPQHF	TGCGCCAGCAGCCCCCATGGCCAGCCCCAGCATTTT
TRBV5-1	15	TRBD2	TRBJ2-7	few	CASSGGLAGRVEQYF	TGCGCCAGCAGCGGGGGACTAGCGGGACGAGTGGAGCAGTACTTC
TRBV5-1	12	.	TRBJ2-7	few	CASSLVGGRQYF	TGCGCCAGCAGCTTGGTTGGGGGAAGGCAGTACTTC
TRBV7-9	12	TRBD1	TRBJ2-5	few	CAGRTGVETQYF	TGTGCCGGACGGACAGGGGTGGAGACCCAGTACTTC
TRBV7-9	12	.	TRBJ2-1	.	CASSLVYNEQFF	TGTGCCAGCAGCTTAGTATACAATGAGCAGTTCTTC
TRBV5-1	13	TRBD2	TRBJ2-5	few	CASSLAGAETQYF	TGCGCCAGCAGCTTAGCGGGAGCAGAGACCCAGTACTTC